Sequencing of this T cell receptor (beta chain) was carried out in a study of patients and donors after allogeneic stem cell transplantation. Germline-derived CDR1 and CDR2 are SNHLY and FYNNEI. V lost 8 bases and J lost 5, with 7 bases in between. CDR3 length: 10 residues. TCRdb recomputed calls from the RT-PCR reads with MiXCR, one row per CDR3 protein. The sample has approximately 200,000 distinct CDR3 sequences, around two fifths seen once. This clonotype was counted between two and nine times. The V gene is TRBV2, the J gene TRBJ2-7, with unresolved D. Input material: blood, either unsorted or a sorted T cell fraction (not recorded which). The TCR sequence derives from a human donor who was either an allogeneic HSCT recipient or a stem cell or donor lymphocyte infusion donor (not recorded which). It is not recorded whose cells these are; they may come from a transplant donor. CDR3 region: CASVFNEQYF. The CDR3, as DNA: TGTGCCAGCGTCTTCAACGAGCAGTACTTC.